The 26 T cell receptor beta chains below come from one sample, sequenced in a study of T-cell reconstitution after alpha-beta-depleted transplantation in children (TCRdb year 2016). The treatment or condition label corresponds to: allogeneic hematopoietic cell transplantation with graft depleted of TCRalphabeta T cells and CD19 B cells. Libraries were made using PCR. The sequencing machine was an Illumina HiSeq 2500. To normalize quantification of the TCRbeta repertoire, the TCR libraries were built with molecular barcoding that relied on unique molecular identifiers. TCRdb reanalyzed the raw reads on its own, using fastp at Q25 for trimming and MiXCR for clone calling, and kept in-frame beta chains. For every CDR3 protein sequence, its rows merge into one entry that carries the most common genes and DNA. Recorded for this sample are approximately 630,000 distinct CDR3 sequences; around 13% of them occurred a single time. 0.75% to 0.85% of the sample belongs to the ten largest clones.

The sample here was PBMCs, taken before TCRalphabeta/CD19-depleted stem cell transplant. Receptors were obtained from a girl aged 2 to 9 with congenital amegakaryocytic thrombocytopenia, due to receive a stem cell transplant.

This clonotype was seen only a few times. The rearrangement links TRBV29-1 to TRBJ1-2; 8 nucleotides agree with TRBD1. J lost 6 bases, V lost 7 bases, and 4 bases had no gene match. The germline V gene encodes CDR1 SQVTM and CDR2 ANQGSEA. The length of the CDR3 is 11 residues. The CDR3 coding sequence is TGCAGCGGTCGGACAGGGAATGGCTACACCTTC. Protein: CSGRTGNGYTF.

The CDR3, as DNA: TGCAGTGCTAGAGATTGGTCTAGCGGGACGGTTCAAGAGACCCAGTACTTC. Translation: CSARDWSSGTVQETQYF. The chain is built from TRBV20-1 and TRBJ2-5; 9 bases are shared with TRBD2. The CDR3 loop spans 17 amino acids. CDR1 is DFQATT, CDR2 SNEGSKA, per germline (reference sequence). V shed 0 bases and J 2 bases; nucleotides not matched to a gene: 10.

Many counts were recorded for this clonotype. This chain uses TRBV10-3 with TRBJ1-5; 7 bases fit TRBD1. In germline, CDR1 is ENHRY, CDR2 SYGVKD. V lost 6 bases to trimming and J lost 11 bases; unmatched junction nucleotides: 13. The CDR3 extends over 14 amino acids. The CDR3 region has the DNA TGTGCCATCAGCAAGACAGGGAGAGAGATAGCCCAGCATTTT. Translating it yields CAISKTGREIAQHF.

This clonotype was seen at least ten times. The chain has TRBV28 and TRBJ2-2, with 8 bases matching TRBD2. CDR3 length equals 15 residues. Per the germline V gene, CDR1 is MDHEN and CDR2 is SYDVKM. The V gene end was trimmed by 5 bases and the J gene end by 4 bases; junction bases not matched to a gene: 6. The CDR3 region is CASSETSEITGELFF. Written as DNA, the CDR3 is TGTGCCAGCAGTGAGACTAGCGAAATCACCGGGGAGCTGTTTTTT.

The chain combines TRBV20-1 with TRBJ1-1, with 8 positions matching TRBD1. In germline, CDR1 is DFQATT, CDR2 SNEGSKA (reference sequence). The CDR3 sequence is 14 residues long. The ends lost 3 bases at V and 4 bases at J; junction bases unmatched: 7. CDR3 nucleotides: TGCAGTGCTAGGGACTACAGGGGGTCCACTGAAGCTTTCTTT. Amino acids: CSARDYRGSTEAFF.

The chain recombines TRBV20-1 with TRBJ2-1, with TRBD2 matching over 12 bases. Trimming cost V 8 bases and J 4 bases; bases outside gene matches: 9. The CDR3 is 15 amino acids. Germline V gene sequence: CDR1 DFQATT, CDR2 SNEGSKA (reference sequence). In nucleotides, the CDR3 is TGCAGTAATAGACTAGCGGGAGCCCCGTACAATGAGCAGTTCTTC. Amino acids: CSNRLAGAPYNEQFF.

This chain connects TRBV27 to TRBJ1-5; D gene unclear. The CDR3 runs 16 residues. Germline loops: CDR1 MNHEY, CDR2 SMNVEV (reference sequence). V lost 2 bases and J lost 0, with 11 bases in between. As DNA, the CDR3 is TGTGCCAGCAGTTTAGAGGGCCGCTATAGCAATCAGCCCCAGCATTTT. Its protein is CASSLEGRYSNQPQHF.

In its sample, this clonotype was seen a few times. The chain is built from TRBV11-1 and TRBJ1-1; D not resolved. The CDR3 covers 18 residues. The V gene lost 1 base and the J gene lost 1 base, with 19 bases spanning the gap. Per germline, CDR1 SGHAT and CDR2 FQDESV (reference sequence). In DNA, the CDR3 is TGTGCCAGCAGCTTAGTACCGCACAGCAGAAGCGGGAACACTGAAGCTTTCTTT. It is translated as CASSLVPHSRSGNTEAFF.

There are a few counts of this clonotype. The genes are TRBV28 and TRBJ2-7; possibly TRBD1 for D (6 bases). The CDR3 runs to 15 residues. CDR1 MDHEN and CDR2 SYDVKM come from the germline V gene. Trimming cost V 1 base and J 5 bases, with 15 bases left between them. The CDR3 bases are TGTGCCAGCAGTTTATTCGAGGGGGTGGCGGACGAGCAGTACTTC. Amino acids: CASSLFEGVADEQYF. The full variable domain, its missing parts supplied by reference TRBV28 and TRBJ2-7, is DVKVTQSSRYLVKRTGEKVFLECVQDMDHENMFWYRQDPGLGLRLIYFSYDVKMKEKGDIPEGYSVSREKKERFSLILESASTNQTSMYLCASSLFEGVADEQYFGPGTRLTVT.

This clonotype appeared many times. This chain links TRBV6-1 with TRBJ1-6; no firm D call. V lost 8 bases to trimming and J lost 4 bases, with 9 bases between them. Looked up from germline, CDR1 is MNHNS and CDR2 is SASEGT. This CDR3 comprises 13 residues. The CDR3 sequence: CASDNSYNSPLHF. CDR3 in DNA: TGTGCCAGCGATAATTCGTATAATTCACCCCTCCACTTT.

The sample holds a few counts of this clonotype. The chain combines TRBV5-1 with TRBJ2-1; D might be TRBD1 or TRBD2, each matching 5 bases. The V and J ends lost 3 bases and 8 bases respectively, with 15 bases between them. CDR1 SGHRS and CDR2 YFSETQ come from the germline V gene. The length of the CDR3 is 14 residues. As DNA, the CDR3 is TGCGCCAGCAGCTGGGGGTCGGGTAAGGATGAGCAGTTCTTC. The encoded protein is CASSWGSGKDEQFF.

V and J are TRBV5-1 and TRBJ2-1; 10 positions match TRBD2. Trimming took 3 bases from V and 9 from J; bases not matched to a gene: 9. The germline gives CDR1 SGHRS, CDR2 YFSETQ. The CDR3 sequence is 15 residues long. In nucleotides, the CDR3 is TGCGCCAGCAGCTGGGGACTAGCGAGGAGCCGTGAGCAGTTCTTC. It codes for CASSWGLARSREQFF.

In this sample, this clonotype turned up a few times. This sequence joins TRBV5-1 and TRBJ2-1, with 13 bases matching TRBD2. The CDR3 contains 17 residues. V lost 3 bases, J lost 8 bases, and 11 bases stayed unmatched. CDR1 is SGHRS, CDR2 YFSETQ, per germline. The CDR3 sequence: CASSWRTSGSSTDEQFF. DNA of the CDR3: TGCGCCAGCAGCTGGCGGACTAGCGGGAGTTCTACGGATGAGCAGTTCTTC.

CDR3 DNA: TGTGCCAGCTCACCACCGGGAGGAACCTACGAGCAGTACTTC. This encodes CASSPPGGTYEQYF. This chain connects TRBV18 to TRBJ2-7; possible D gene TRBD2, 6 bases. From germline, CDR1 is KGHSH and CDR2 LQKENI. With 0 bases removed from V and 2 bases from J, the gap between germline ends came to 8 bases. The CDR3 runs to 14 residues.

The rearrangement uses TRBV4-1 and TRBJ2-7; 9 positions match TRBD1. The germline V gene has CDR1 MGHRA and CDR2 YSYEKL. V lost 4 bases and J lost 6; bases outside the gene matches: 7. The CDR3 length is 14 residues. CDR3: CASSRPGQGFEQYF. In DNA form, the CDR3 reads TGCGCCAGCAGCCGACCGGGACAGGGTTTCGAGCAGTACTTC.

The CDR3 reads CASSLSASGTLAKNIQYF. The CDR3 DNA reads TGTGCCAGCAGCTTATCGGCTAGCGGGACCCTAGCCAAAAACATTCAGTACTTC. The V and J genes are TRBV11-1 and TRBJ2-4, with TRBD2 matching 9 bases. CDR1 and CDR2 (germline): SGHAT, FQDESV (reference sequence). This CDR3 region has 18 residues. The ends lost 2 bases at V and 0 bases at J; junction bases unmatched: 8.

Ten or more counts support this clonotype. This rearrangement joins TRBV7-3 to TRBJ2-1; D is ambiguous. Trimming took off 0 bases at V and 0 bases at J, with 15 bases between the two ends. Germline V CDR1 and CDR2: SGHTA, FQGTGA. The CDR3 contains 18 residues. The CDR3 reads CASSLTGGAASSYNEQFF. The CDR3 DNA follows: TGTGCCAGCAGCTTAACGGGCGGTGCAGCCAGCTCCTACAATGAGCAGTTCTTC.

The chain combines TRBV5-5 with TRBJ2-5, with D perhaps TRBD1 (6 bases). The CDR3 consists of 16 residues. CDR1 is SGHKS, CDR2 YYEKEE, per germline (reference sequence). V dropped 4 bases and J dropped 1 base, with 17 bases sitting between them. The CDR3 region has the DNA TGTGCCAGCAGCGATTCGAGGACAGCCGCCCAAGAGACCCAGTACTTC. Its protein is CASSDSRTAAQETQYF.

With regard to this clonotype: One base away lies a much larger clone, so this may be a sequencing read error. The chain links TRBV12-3 or TRBV12-4 to TRBJ2-4; D is perhaps TRBD1 or TRBD2 (5 bases each). Deletions cut 6 bases from V and 14 bases from J, with 20 bases between. There are 13 residues in the CDR3. The CDR3, as DNA: TGTGCCAGCAGCCCCGTTTCGGGGACCTTAAAGTACTTC. As protein: CASSPVSGTLKYF.

The table lists this clonotype with many counts. The chain links TRBV20-1 to TRBJ1-3; no definite D call. V gave up 0 bases and J gave up 0 bases, with 3 bases separating them. The CDR3 totals 13 residues. Per germline, CDR1 DFQATT and CDR2 SNEGSKA (reference sequence). Here the CDR3 reads CSARDPSGNTIYF. The CDR3 DNA is TGCAGTGCTAGAGATCCCTCTGGAAACACCATATATTTT.

This clonotype appeared many times. J is TRBJ2-3 and V is TRBV5-1, with TRBD1 matching over 7 bases. The CDR3 totals 19 residues. V trimming: 1 base; J trimming: 3 bases; junction bases outside the gene matches: 17. Looked up from germline, CDR1 is SGHRS and CDR2 is YFSETQ. The CDR3, as DNA: TGCGCCAGCAGCTTGTACGGGCAGCCCCTAGACAGGGAGACAGATACGCAGTATTTT. It yields the protein CASSLYGQPLDRETDTQYF. Looking up the rest from reference TRBV5-1 and TRBJ2-3 gives the full variable domain: KAGVTQTPRYLIKTRGQQVTLSCSPISGHRSVSWYQQTPGQGLQFLFEYFSETQRNKGNFPGRFSGRQFSNSRSEMNVSTLELGDSALYLCASSLYGQPLDRETDTQYFGPGTRLTVL.

This clonotype was picked up many times. The rearrangement uses TRBV20-1 and TRBJ2-3; 10 bases are shared with TRBD2. V was clipped by 6 bases and J by 1 base; unmatched bases: 4. This CDR3 spans 14 amino acids. CDR1 and CDR2 from the germline V gene are DFQATT and SNEGSKA (reference sequence). CDR3 sequence (DNA): TGCAGTGCCAGCGGGACTAGCGGCACAGATACGCAGTATTTT. It encodes CSASGTSGTDTQYF.

This clonotype was counted between two and nine times. The chain employs TRBV20-1 and TRBJ2-5, with D possibly matching TRBD2 (6 bases). CDR1 and CDR2 from the germline V gene are DFQATT and SNEGSKA (reference sequence). V shed 1 base and J shed 5 bases, with 20 bases lying between them. The length of the CDR3 is 16 residues. The CDR3 loop reads CSARGPPGLPGETQYF. The CDR3, as DNA: TGCAGTGCTAGAGGCCCCCCGGGACTTCCCGGGGAGACCCAGTACTTC.

The gene calls are TRBV30 and TRBJ2-7; D not certain. V was clipped by 4 bases and J by 0 bases, with 13 bases between them. Germline-derived CDR1 and CDR2 are GTSNPN and SVGIG (reference sequence). This CDR3 is 14 amino acids long. The CDR3 DNA sequence: TGTGCCTGGACTCGCGAACAGAGCTCCTACGAGCAGTACTTC. Protein product: CAWTREQSSYEQYF.

This clonotype has only a few counts. The V call is TRBV5-1, the J call TRBJ1-2, with 8 bases fitting TRBD1. Germline V lookup: CDR1 SGHRS, CDR2 YFSETQ. With 1 base clipped from V and 5 bases from J, the junction kept 16 bases outside the gene matches. The CDR3 sequence is 18 residues long. CDR3 bases: TGCGCCAGCAGCTTGTGGGGTGTCCAGGACAGGGAATATTATGGCTACACCTTC. As protein: CASSLWGVQDREYYGYTF.

This clonotype was counted only a few times. This rearrangement joins TRBV20-1 to TRBJ2-7, with D unresolved. The CDR3 runs to 12 residues. Trimming pared 5 bases from V and 4 bases from J, leaving 12 bases between. Per the germline V gene, CDR1 is DFQATT and CDR2 is SNEGSKA (reference sequence). Written as DNA, the CDR3 is TGCAGTGCTTCGGGCCTCCGGTACGAGCAGTACTTC. It codes for CSASGLRYEQYF.